This TCR beta chain was identified in a study of response to subunit inactivated influenza vaccine. One entry per CDR3 protein results from TCRdb running MiXCR on the RT-PCR reads. Here the sample spans roughly 670,000 distinct CDR3 sequences, about 15% being singletons. The study, taken as a whole, reports: Authors suggested that a seasonal influenza vaccination recruits few new T cells each time.

The CDR3 runs to 16 residues. V lost 5 bases, J lost 2 bases, and 9 bases stayed unmatched. Comments on this clonotype: The antigen remains unidentified.

The specimen was PBMCs from blood, collected less than 15 days before vaccination. The chain links TRBV12-3 or TRBV12-4 to TRBJ2-3, with 8 bases matching TRBD2. The clonotype comes from a man aged 45-65 years who received an inactivated influenza vaccine. CDR3 nucleotide sequence: TGTGCCAGCAGTATAAGCGGGAGCGCTACCACAGATACGCAGTATTTT. This translates into CASSISGSATTDTQYF.